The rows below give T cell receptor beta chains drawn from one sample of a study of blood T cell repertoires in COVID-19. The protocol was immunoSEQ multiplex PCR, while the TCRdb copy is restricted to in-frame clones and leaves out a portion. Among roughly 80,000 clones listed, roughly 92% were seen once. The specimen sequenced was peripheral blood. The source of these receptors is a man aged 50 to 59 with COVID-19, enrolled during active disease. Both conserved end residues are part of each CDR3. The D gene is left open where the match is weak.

cdr3_aa: CASSIDARGPYNEQFF
d_call: TRBD1
v_call: TRBV19
j_call: TRBJ2-1

cdr3_aa: CASSQAASGRRSTDTQYF
d_call: TRBD2
v_call: TRBV4-3
j_call: TRBJ2-3

cdr3_aa: CSVLTGSGELFF
d_call: .
v_call: TRBV29-1
j_call: TRBJ2-2

cdr3_aa: CASSHGLAGQETQYF
d_call: TRBD2
v_call: TRBV5-5
j_call: TRBJ2-5

cdr3_aa: CASSGTETNQPQHF
d_call: .
v_call: TRBV2
j_call: TRBJ1-5

cdr3_aa: CASSMTSAMSGELFF
d_call: TRBD2
v_call: TRBV19
j_call: TRBJ2-2

cdr3_aa: CATTAAGQETQYF
d_call: .
v_call: TRBV24-1
j_call: TRBJ2-5

cdr3_aa: CASSQGLAGSYEQYF
d_call: TRBD2
v_call: TRBV3-1/TRBV3-2
j_call: TRBJ2-7

cdr3_aa: CATSREGYFRGYTF
d_call: .
v_call: TRBV15
j_call: TRBJ1-2

cdr3_aa: CASRGRQGAYNEQFF
d_call: .
v_call: TRBV19
j_call: TRBJ2-1

cdr3_aa: CASSHRLGSSSYNSPLHF
d_call: .
v_call: TRBV6-6
j_call: TRBJ1-6

cdr3_aa: CSVEGGTGRQETQYF
d_call: TRBD1
v_call: TRBV29-1
j_call: TRBJ2-5

cdr3_aa: CASSLSRGSTDTQYF
d_call: .
v_call: TRBV2
j_call: TRBJ2-3

cdr3_aa: CAISESPGGQKLFF
d_call: TRBD1
v_call: TRBV10-3
j_call: TRBJ1-4

cdr3_aa: CASSLARGNQETQYF
d_call: .
v_call: TRBV7-8
j_call: TRBJ2-5

cdr3_aa: CASSAGQPKNTIYF
d_call: TRBD1
v_call: TRBV25-1
j_call: TRBJ1-3

cdr3_aa: CASSGLVSYNEQFF
d_call: TRBD2
v_call: TRBV7-9
j_call: TRBJ2-1

cdr3_aa: CASSTGLAGPKDPTDTQYF
d_call: TRBD2
v_call: TRBV3-1/TRBV3-2
j_call: TRBJ2-3

cdr3_aa: CASSVAGAGNTIYF
d_call: .
v_call: TRBV9
j_call: TRBJ1-3

cdr3_aa: CASSQGMWNGYTF
d_call: .
v_call: TRBV6-2/TRBV6-3
j_call: TRBJ1-2

cdr3_aa: CATSDPGTSIYEQYF
d_call: TRBD2
v_call: TRBV24-1
j_call: TRBJ2-7

cdr3_aa: CASSPLGGRYNEQFF
d_call: .
v_call: TRBV25-1
j_call: TRBJ2-1

cdr3_aa: CASSESRGWETQYF
d_call: TRBD2
v_call: TRBV10-2
j_call: TRBJ2-5

cdr3_aa: CASSNPRQGGNQPQHF
d_call: TRBD1
v_call: TRBV19
j_call: TRBJ1-5

cdr3_aa: CASSYLTGATEAFF
d_call: TRBD1
v_call: TRBV6-2/TRBV6-3
j_call: TRBJ1-1

cdr3_aa: CSVVDTRNQPQHF
d_call: .
v_call: TRBV29-1
j_call: TRBJ1-5

cdr3_aa: CASSPFRGGMETQYF
d_call: TRBD2
v_call: TRBV28
j_call: TRBJ2-5

cdr3_aa: CASSQIGTGVYEQYF
d_call: TRBD1
v_call: TRBV7-2
j_call: TRBJ2-7

cdr3_aa: CASSPQPWSNEQFF
d_call: .
v_call: TRBV5-1
j_call: TRBJ2-1

cdr3_aa: CASSLSDRVPEAFF
d_call: TRBD1
v_call: TRBV27
j_call: TRBJ1-1

cdr3_aa: CASSRDRGYNEQFF
d_call: TRBD1
v_call: TRBV7-8
j_call: TRBJ2-1

cdr3_aa: CASSRTSLSTDTQYF
d_call: .
v_call: TRBV28
j_call: TRBJ2-3

cdr3_aa: CASSIVISGSNEQFF
d_call: TRBD2
v_call: TRBV19
j_call: TRBJ2-1

cdr3_aa: CASSSGQVQSPLHF
d_call: TRBD1
v_call: TRBV5-1
j_call: TRBJ1-6

cdr3_aa: CAISASGRSPEQFF
d_call: TRBD2
v_call: TRBV10-3
j_call: TRBJ2-1

cdr3_aa: CASPGTSVGGEQFF
d_call: TRBD2
v_call: TRBV28
j_call: TRBJ2-1

cdr3_aa: CASSQIPLAGGMGNEQFF
d_call: TRBD2
v_call: TRBV4-1
j_call: TRBJ2-1

cdr3_aa: CASRPQGSMEKLFF
d_call: .
v_call: TRBV21-1
j_call: TRBJ1-4

cdr3_aa: CATGTVWEDTQYF
d_call: .
v_call: TRBV19
j_call: TRBJ2-3

cdr3_aa: CASTRTGANQPQHF
d_call: .
v_call: TRBV28
j_call: TRBJ1-5

cdr3_aa: CASSLSGNEQFF
d_call: .
v_call: TRBV5-1
j_call: TRBJ2-1

cdr3_aa: CSVQGQGNNEQFF
d_call: TRBD1
v_call: TRBV29-1
j_call: TRBJ2-1

cdr3_aa: CASSPGRDLAGAQETQYF
d_call: TRBD2
v_call: TRBV7-3
j_call: TRBJ2-5

cdr3_aa: CASKITGENYGYTF
d_call: .
v_call: TRBV2
j_call: TRBJ1-2

cdr3_aa: CASSWLSFSGRQSYNEQFF
d_call: TRBD2
v_call: TRBV28
j_call: TRBJ2-1

cdr3_aa: CASSESGTRNTEAFF
d_call: .
v_call: TRBV2
j_call: TRBJ1-1

cdr3_aa: CASSLAGQGIDYGYTF
d_call: TRBD1
v_call: TRBV9
j_call: TRBJ1-2

cdr3_aa: CASSHPGTSFRRGTGELFF
d_call: TRBD2
v_call: TRBV4-3
j_call: TRBJ2-2

cdr3_aa: CASSFIQGPKSNQPQHF
d_call: .
v_call: TRBV11-3
j_call: TRBJ1-5

cdr3_aa: CASSTEGAYEQYF
d_call: .
v_call: TRBV5-1
j_call: TRBJ2-7

cdr3_aa: CASSFMGGGPYEQYF
d_call: .
v_call: TRBV28
j_call: TRBJ2-7

cdr3_aa: CSARTGANTGELFF
d_call: TRBD1
v_call: TRBV29-1
j_call: TRBJ2-2

cdr3_aa: CASSQIDQETQYF
d_call: .
v_call: TRBV5-1
j_call: TRBJ2-5

cdr3_aa: CAISARGEETQYF
d_call: .
v_call: TRBV10-3
j_call: TRBJ2-5

cdr3_aa: CASSSPGQGVGGFF
d_call: TRBD1
v_call: TRBV28
j_call: TRBJ1-1

cdr3_aa: CASSLGGVRDEKLFF
d_call: .
v_call: TRBV28
j_call: TRBJ1-4

cdr3_aa: CASSRTDRADGYTF
d_call: TRBD1
v_call: TRBV5-6
j_call: TRBJ1-2

cdr3_aa: CASSSDPGQGSGYTF
d_call: TRBD1
v_call: TRBV19
j_call: TRBJ1-2

cdr3_aa: CATGTSGNNEQFF
d_call: TRBD2
v_call: TRBV10-3
j_call: TRBJ2-1